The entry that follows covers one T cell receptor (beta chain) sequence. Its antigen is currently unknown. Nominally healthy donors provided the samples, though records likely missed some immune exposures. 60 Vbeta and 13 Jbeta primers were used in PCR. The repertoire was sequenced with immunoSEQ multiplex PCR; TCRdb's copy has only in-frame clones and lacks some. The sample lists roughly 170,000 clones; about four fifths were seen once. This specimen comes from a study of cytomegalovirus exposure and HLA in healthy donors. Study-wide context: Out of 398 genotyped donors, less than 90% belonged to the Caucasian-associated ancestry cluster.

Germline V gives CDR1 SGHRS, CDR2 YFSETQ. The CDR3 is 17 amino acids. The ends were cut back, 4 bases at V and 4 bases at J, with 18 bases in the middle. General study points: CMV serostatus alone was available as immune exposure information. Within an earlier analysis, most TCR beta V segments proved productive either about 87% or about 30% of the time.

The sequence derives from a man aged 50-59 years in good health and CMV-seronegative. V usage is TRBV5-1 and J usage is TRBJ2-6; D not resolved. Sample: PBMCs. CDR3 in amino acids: CASSRSSPVSGANVLTF. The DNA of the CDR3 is TGCGCCAGCAGCCGGTCATCTCCCGTGTCGGGGGCCAACGTCCTGACTTTC.